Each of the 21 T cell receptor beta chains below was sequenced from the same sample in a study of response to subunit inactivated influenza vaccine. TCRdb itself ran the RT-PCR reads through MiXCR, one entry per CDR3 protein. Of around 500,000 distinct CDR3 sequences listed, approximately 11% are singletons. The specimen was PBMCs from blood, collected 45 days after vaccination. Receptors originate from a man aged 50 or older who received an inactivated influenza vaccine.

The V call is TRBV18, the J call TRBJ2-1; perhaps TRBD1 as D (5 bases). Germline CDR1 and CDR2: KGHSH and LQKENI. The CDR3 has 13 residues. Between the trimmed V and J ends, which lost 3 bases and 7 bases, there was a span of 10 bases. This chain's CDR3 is CASSPQDSNEQFF. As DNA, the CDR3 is TGTGCCAGCTCACCTCAAGACAGTAATGAGCAGTTCTTC.

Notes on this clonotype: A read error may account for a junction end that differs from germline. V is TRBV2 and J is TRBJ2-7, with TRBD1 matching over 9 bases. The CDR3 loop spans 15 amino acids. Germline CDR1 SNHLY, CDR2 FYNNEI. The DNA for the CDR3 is TGTGCCGGCAGACAGGGGGATAGGAGATTGGGAGAGCAGTACTTC. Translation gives CAGRQGDRRLGEQYF.

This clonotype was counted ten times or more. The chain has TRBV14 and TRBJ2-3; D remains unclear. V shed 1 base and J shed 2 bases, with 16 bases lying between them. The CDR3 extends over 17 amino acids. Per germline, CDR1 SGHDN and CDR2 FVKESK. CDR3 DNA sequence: TGTGCCAGCAGCCAAGTTGGCCTTCAAGTCCCCACAGATACGCAGTATTTT. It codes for CASSQVGLQVPTDTQYF.

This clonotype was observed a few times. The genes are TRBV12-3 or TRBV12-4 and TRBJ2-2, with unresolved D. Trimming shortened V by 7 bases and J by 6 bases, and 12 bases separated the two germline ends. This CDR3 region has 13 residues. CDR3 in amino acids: CASTPWTAGELFF. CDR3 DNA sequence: TGTGCCAGCACCCCATGGACGGCCGGGGAGCTGTTTTTT.

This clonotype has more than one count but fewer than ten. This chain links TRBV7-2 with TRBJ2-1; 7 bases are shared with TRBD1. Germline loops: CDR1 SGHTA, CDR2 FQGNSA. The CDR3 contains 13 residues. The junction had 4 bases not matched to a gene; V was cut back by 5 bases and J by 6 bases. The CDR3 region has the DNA TGTGCCAGCAGCCACAGGGGTCGCAATGAGCAGTTCTTC. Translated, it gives CASSHRGRNEQFF.

CDR3 coding DNA: TGTGCCAGCAGCCTAAGCCCGGGTACAGAGACCCAGTACTTC. Its translation: CASSLSPGTETQYF. This rearrangement joins TRBV7-3 to TRBJ2-5, with D uncertain. This CDR3 spans 14 amino acids. V lost 5 bases and J lost 4, with 14 bases in between. Germline V CDR1 and CDR2: SGHTA, FQGTGA.

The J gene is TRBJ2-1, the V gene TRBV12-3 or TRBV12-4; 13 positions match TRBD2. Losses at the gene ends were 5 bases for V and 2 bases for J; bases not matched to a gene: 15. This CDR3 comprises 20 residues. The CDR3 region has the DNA TGTGCCAGCAGTCACCCGGGACAGGGGACTAGCGGGGCTACCTACAATGAGCAGTTCTTC. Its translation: CASSHPGQGTSGATYNEQFF.

The CDR3 region is CAIRTGAGYGYTF. The CDR3 DNA reads TGTGCCATCAGGACAGGGGCGGGCTATGGCTACACCTTC. The chain carries TRBV10-3 and TRBJ1-2; 8 bases align to TRBD1. The germline CDR1 and CDR2 sequences are ENHRY and SYGVKD. The CDR3 length is 13 residues. V lost 6 bases and J lost 4; bases outside the gene matches: 4.

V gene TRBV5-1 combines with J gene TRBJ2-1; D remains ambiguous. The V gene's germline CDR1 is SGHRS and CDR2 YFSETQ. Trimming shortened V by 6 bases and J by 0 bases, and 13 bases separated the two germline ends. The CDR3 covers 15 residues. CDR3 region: CASTVDPISYNEQFF. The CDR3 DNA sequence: TGCGCCAGCACAGTAGACCCGATCTCCTACAATGAGCAGTTCTTC.

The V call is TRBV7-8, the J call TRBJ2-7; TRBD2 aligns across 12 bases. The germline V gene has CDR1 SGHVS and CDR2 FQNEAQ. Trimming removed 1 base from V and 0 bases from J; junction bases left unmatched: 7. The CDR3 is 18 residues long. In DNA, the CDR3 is TGTGCCAGCAGCTTAGGTTTCGGGACTAGCGGGTCCTCCTACGAGCAGTACTTC. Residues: CASSLGFGTSGSSYEQYF.

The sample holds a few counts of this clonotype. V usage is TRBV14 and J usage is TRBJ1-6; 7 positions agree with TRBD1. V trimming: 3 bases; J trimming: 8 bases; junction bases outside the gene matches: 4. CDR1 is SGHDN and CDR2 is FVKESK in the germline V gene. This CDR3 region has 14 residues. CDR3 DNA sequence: TGTGCCAGCAGCCAGGGCAGGGGGTATTCACCCCTCCACTTT. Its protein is CASSQGRGYSPLHF.

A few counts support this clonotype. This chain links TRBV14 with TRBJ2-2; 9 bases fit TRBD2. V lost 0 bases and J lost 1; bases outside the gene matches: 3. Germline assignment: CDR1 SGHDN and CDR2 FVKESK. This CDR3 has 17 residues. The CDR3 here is CASSQDTTSGNTGELFF. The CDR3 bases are TGTGCCAGCAGCCAAGATACGACTAGCGGGAACACCGGGGAGCTGTTTTTT.

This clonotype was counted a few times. The CDR3 coding sequence is TGTGCCAGCAGTCCGACGACACGGATCTACGAGCAGTACTTC. Its translation is CASSPTTRIYEQYF. V gene TRBV12-3 or TRBV12-4 combines with J gene TRBJ2-7; D unclear. Trimming removed 5 bases from V and 3 bases from J, with 14 bases in between. This CDR3 spans 14 amino acids.

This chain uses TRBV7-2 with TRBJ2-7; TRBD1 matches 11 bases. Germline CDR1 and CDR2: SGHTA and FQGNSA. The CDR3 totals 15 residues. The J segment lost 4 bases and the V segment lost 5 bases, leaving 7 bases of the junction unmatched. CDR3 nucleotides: TGTGCCAGCAGCACAAGAGGACAGGGGGCATACGAGCAGTACTTC. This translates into CASSTRGQGAYEQYF. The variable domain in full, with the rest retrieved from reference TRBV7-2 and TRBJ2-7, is GAGVSQSPSNKVTEKGKDVELRCDPISGHTALYWYRQSLGQGLEFLIYFQGNSAPDKSGLPSDRFSAERTGGSVSTLTIQRTQQEDSAVYLCASSTRGQGAYEQYFGPGTRLTVT.

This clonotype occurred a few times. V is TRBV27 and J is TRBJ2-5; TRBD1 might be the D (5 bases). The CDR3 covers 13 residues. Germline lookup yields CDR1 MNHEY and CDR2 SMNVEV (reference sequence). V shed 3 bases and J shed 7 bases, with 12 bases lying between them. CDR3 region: CASSFSGRGTQYF. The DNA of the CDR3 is TGTGCCAGCAGTTTTTCCGGAAGGGGGACCCAGTACTTC.

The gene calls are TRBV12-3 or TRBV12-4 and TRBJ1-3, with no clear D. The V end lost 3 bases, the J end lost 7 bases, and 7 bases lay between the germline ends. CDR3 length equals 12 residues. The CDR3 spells CASSFVGNTIYF. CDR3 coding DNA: TGTGCCAGCAGTTTCGTGGGCAACACCATATATTTT.

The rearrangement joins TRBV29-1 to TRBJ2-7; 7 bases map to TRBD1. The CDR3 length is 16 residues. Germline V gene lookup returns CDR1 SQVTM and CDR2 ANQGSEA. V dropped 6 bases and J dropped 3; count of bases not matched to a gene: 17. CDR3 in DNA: TGCAGCGTCGACGGGACAGTATATCCAAACCACTACGAGCAGTACTTC. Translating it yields CSVDGTVYPNHYEQYF.

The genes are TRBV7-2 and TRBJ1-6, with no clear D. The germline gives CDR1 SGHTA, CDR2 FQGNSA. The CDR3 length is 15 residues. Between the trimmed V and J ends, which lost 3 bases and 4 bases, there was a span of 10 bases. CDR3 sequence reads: CASSLGSGYNSPLHF. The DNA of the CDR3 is TGTGCCAGCAGCTTGGGGTCGGGATATAATTCACCCCTCCACTTT.

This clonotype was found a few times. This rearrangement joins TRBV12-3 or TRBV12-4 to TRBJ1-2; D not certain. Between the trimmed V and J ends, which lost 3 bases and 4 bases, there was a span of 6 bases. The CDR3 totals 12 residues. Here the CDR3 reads CASSFSVYGYTF. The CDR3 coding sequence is TGTGCCAGCAGTTTCTCCGTCTATGGCTACACCTTC.

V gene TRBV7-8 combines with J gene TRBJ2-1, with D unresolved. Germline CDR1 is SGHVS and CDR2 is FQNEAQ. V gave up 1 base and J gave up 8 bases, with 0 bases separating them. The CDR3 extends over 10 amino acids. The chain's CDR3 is CASSLDEQFF. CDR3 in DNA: TGTGCCAGCAGCTTAGATGAGCAGTTCTTC.

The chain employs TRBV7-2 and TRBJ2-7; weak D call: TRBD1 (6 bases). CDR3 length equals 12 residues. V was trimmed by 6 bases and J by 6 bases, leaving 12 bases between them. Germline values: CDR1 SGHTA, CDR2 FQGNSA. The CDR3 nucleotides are TGTGCCAGCAGGGAGAACAGGGCCGAGCAGTACTTC. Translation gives CASRENRAEQYF. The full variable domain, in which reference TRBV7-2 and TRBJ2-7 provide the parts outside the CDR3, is GAGVSQSPSNKVTEKGKDVELRCDPISGHTALYWYRQSLGQGLEFLIYFQGNSAPDKSGLPSDRFSAERTGGSVSTLTIQRTQQEDSAVYLCASRENRAEQYFGPGTRLTVT.